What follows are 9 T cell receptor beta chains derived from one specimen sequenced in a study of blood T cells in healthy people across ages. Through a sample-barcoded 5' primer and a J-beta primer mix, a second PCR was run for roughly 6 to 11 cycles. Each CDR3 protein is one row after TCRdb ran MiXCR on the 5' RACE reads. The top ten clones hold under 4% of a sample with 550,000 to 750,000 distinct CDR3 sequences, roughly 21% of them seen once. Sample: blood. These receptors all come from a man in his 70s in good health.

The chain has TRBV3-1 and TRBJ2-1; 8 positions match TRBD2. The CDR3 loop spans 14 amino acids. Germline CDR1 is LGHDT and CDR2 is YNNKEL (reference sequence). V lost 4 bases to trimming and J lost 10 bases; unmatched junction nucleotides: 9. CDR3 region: CASSRAGRAWEQFF. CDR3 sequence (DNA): TGTGCCAGCAGCCGGGCCGGGAGGGCCTGGGAGCAGTTCTTC.

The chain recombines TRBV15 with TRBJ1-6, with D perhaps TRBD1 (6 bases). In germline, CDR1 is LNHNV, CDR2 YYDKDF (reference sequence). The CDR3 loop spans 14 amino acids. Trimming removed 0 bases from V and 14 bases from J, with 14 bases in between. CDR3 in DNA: TGTGCCACCAGCAGAGAGGGGGCGTTCGGGACCCTCCACTTT. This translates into CATSREGAFGTLHF.

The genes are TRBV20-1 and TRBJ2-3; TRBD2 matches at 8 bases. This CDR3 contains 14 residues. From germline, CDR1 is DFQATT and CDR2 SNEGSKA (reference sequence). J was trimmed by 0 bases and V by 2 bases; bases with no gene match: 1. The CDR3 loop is CSARLAGSTDTQYF. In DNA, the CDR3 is TGCAGTGCTAGACTAGCGGGCAGCACAGATACGCAGTATTTT.

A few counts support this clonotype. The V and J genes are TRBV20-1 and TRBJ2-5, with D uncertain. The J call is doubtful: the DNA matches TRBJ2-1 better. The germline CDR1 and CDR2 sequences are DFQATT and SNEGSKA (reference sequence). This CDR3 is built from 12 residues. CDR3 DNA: TGCAGTGCTAGAGATGACTGGAATGAGCAGTTCTTC. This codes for CSARDDWNEQFF.

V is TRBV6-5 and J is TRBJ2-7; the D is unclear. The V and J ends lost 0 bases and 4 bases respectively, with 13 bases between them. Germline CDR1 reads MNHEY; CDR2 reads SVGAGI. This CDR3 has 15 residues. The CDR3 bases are TGTGCCAGCAGTTACTCACCAGGATACGTGTACGAGCAGTACTTC. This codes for CASSYSPGYVYEQYF.

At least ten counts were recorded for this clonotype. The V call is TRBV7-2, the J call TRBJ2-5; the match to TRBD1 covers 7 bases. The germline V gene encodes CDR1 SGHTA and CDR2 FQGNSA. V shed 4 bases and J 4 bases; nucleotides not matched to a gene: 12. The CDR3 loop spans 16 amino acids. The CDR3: CASSSSGTEEGETQYF. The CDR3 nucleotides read TGTGCCAGCAGCTCCTCCGGGACAGAAGAAGGAGAGACCCAGTACTTC.

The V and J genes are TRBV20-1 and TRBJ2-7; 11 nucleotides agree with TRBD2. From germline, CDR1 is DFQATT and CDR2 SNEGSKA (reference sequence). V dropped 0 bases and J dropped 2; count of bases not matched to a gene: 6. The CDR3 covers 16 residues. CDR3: CSAREEGLAVTYEQYF. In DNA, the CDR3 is TGCAGTGCTAGAGAGGAGGGACTAGCGGTTACCTACGAGCAGTACTTC.

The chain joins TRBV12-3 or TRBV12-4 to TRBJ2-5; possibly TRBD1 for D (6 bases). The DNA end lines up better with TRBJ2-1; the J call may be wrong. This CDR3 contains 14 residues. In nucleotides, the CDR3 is TGTGCCAGCAGTTTGGGGGCACCATCCGCTGAGCAGTTCTTC. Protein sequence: CASSLGAPSAEQFF.

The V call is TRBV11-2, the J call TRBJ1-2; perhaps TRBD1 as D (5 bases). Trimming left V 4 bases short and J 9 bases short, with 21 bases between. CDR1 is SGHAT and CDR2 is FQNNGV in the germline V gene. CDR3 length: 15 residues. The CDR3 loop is CASSSSRRGVGSYTF. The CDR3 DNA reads TGTGCCAGCAGCTCAAGCCGCCGGGGGGTAGGGAGCTACACCTTC. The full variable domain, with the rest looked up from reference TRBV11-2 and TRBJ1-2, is EAGVAQSPRYKIIEKRQSVAFWCNPISGHATLYWYQQILGQGPKLLIQFQNNGVVDDSQLPKDRFSAERLKGVDSTLKIQPAKLEDSAVYLCASSSSRRGVGSYTFGSGTRLTVV.